A single sample is the source of the 2 T cell receptor beta chains below, sequenced in a study of tumor and adjacent non-tumor tissue in lung cancer listed by TCRdb under 2018. RNA was isolated from bulk unsorted tissue, and RNA quality was assessed with a NanoDrop ND-1000 and an Agilent 2100. Normal lung samples were distant non-tumor tissue taken more than 3 cm from the tumor edge. The library was obtained by multiplex PCR. The instrument was an Illumina HiSeq 2500. Following protocols modified from ARM-PCR, the researchers constructed TCRbeta libraries through three rounds of nested PCR with primers (Table S4). In TCRdb, the public reads were trimmed at Q25 with fastp and aligned with MiXCR, with productive beta chains retained. Rows merge per CDR3 protein into single entries with the most common DNA and genes. The sample table lists 100,000 or so distinct CDR3 sequences, 65% of them with a count of one. The ten top clones hold roughly 18% of the sample.

Sequencing input: distant non-tumor lung tissue. The receptors originated from a man aged 25-40 years with non-small cell lung cancer.

With respect to this clonotype: The junction departs from germline at one end; a sequencing error may be responsible. V and J are TRBV12-3 or TRBV12-4 and TRBJ2-5; 7 bases fit TRBD1. CDR3 length equals 14 residues. CDR3: CASSLPTGRETKYF. CDR3 bases: TGTGCCAGCAGTTTACCGACAGGGAGAGAGACCAAGTACTTC.

This clonotype was seen only once. The junction departs from the called germline gene at one end, perhaps through a read error. The chain has TRBV11-3 and TRBJ2-1, with 7 bases lining up with TRBD1. This CDR3 has 15 amino acids. Germline CDR1 reads SGHNT; CDR2 reads YENEEA. CDR3: CASSPGWDSYYEQFF. The CDR3 DNA is TGTGCCAGCAGCCCAGGGTGGGACAGCTACTATGAACAGTTCTTC.